The rows below give T cell receptor beta chains drawn from one sample of a study of cytomegalovirus exposure and HLA in healthy donors. Produced via immunoSEQ multiplex PCR; TCRdb's table is partial and in-frame only. This table has 150,000 to 200,000 clones, around three quarters appearing once. What was sequenced was PBMCs. Receptors originate from a boy younger than 18 in good health and CMV-seronegative. Each CDR3 is given with its conserved first and last residue. The order of the fields is CDR3 DNA, CDR3 protein, V gene, clone size, J gene, D gene, CDR3 length. D genes are given only for firm matches. Not every row has a clone size; where given, it reads once, few, many or a size class.

DNA: TGCAGTGCTAGGGGGGGAACTGAAGCTTTCTTT; CDR3: CSARGGTEAFF; V: TRBV20-1; size: NA; J: TRBJ1-1; D: NA; length: 11
DNA: TGTGCCAGCAGCTTAGGTTTGAGGGGCCACAGGGGCTACGAGCAGTACTTC; CDR3: CASSLGLRGHRGYEQYF; V: TRBV11-2; size: NA; J: TRBJ2-7; D: TRBD1; length: 17
DNA: TGCGCCAGCAGCTTATGGGGACAGGGATATGAAGGGGCTCGAACGAACACTGAAGCTTTCTTT; CDR3: CASSLWGQGYEGARTNTEAFF; V: TRBV5-1; size: NA; J: TRBJ1-1; D: TRBD1; length: 21
DNA: TGTGCCATCAGGGTCGGGGATGGCTACACCTTC; CDR3: CAIRVGDGYTF; V: TRBV10-3; size: NA; J: TRBJ1-2; D: NA; length: 11
DNA: TGTGCCAGCAGTTTGGCGGGGGCGTACAATGAGCAGTTCTTC; CDR3: CASSLAGAYNEQFF; V: TRBV27; size: NA; J: TRBJ2-1; D: NA; length: 14
DNA: TGTGCCAGCAGTCGAGGTCGAAGCGGGTATACCTACGAGCAGTACTTC; CDR3: CASSRGRSGYTYEQYF; V: TRBV7-2; size: NA; J: TRBJ2-7; D: NA; length: 16
DNA: TGTGCCAGCAGCGAATCGGCCGGGGAGCTGTTTTTT; CDR3: CASSESAGELFF; V: TRBV7-3; size: NA; J: TRBJ2-2; D: NA; length: 12
DNA: TGCGCCAGCGGGGGACAGGGGGCGCTTAGTGGCTACACCTTC; CDR3: CASGGQGALSGYTF; V: TRBV5-1; size: once; J: TRBJ1-2; D: TRBD1; length: 14
DNA: TGTGCCAGCAGCTACGGGGCAGGGGGAAGGGAAAAACTGTTTTTT; CDR3: CASSYGAGGREKLFF; V: TRBV21-1; size: NA; J: TRBJ1-4; D: NA; length: 15
DNA: TGTGCCAGCAGCCCATCCGAAGCGGGGCACGCGGGGCAGTACTTC; CDR3: CASSPSEAGHAGQYF; V: TRBV7-2; size: once; J: TRBJ2-7; D: TRBD2; length: 15
DNA: TGTGCCAGCAGCAACCCCGCCGGGACTGCCACCTACGAGCAGTACTTC; CDR3: CASSNPAGTATYEQYF; V: TRBV11-2; size: NA; J: TRBJ2-7; D: NA; length: 16
DNA: TGTGCCAGCAGTTACGGGACAGGAATCTACGAGCAGTACTTC; CDR3: CASSYGTGIYEQYF; V: TRBV6-5; size: NA; J: TRBJ2-7; D: TRBD1; length: 14